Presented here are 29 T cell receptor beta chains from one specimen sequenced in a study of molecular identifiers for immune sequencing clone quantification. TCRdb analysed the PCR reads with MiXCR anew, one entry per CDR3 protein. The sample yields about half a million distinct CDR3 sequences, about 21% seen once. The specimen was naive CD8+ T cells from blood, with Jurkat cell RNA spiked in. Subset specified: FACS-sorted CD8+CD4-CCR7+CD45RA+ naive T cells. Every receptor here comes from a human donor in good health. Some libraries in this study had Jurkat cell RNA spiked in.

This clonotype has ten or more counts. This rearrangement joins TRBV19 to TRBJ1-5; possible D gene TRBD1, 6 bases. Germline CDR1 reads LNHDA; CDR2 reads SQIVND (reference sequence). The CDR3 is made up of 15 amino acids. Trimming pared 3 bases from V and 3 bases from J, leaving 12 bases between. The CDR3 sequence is CASSIWAGANQPQHF. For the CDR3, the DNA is TGTGCCAGTAGTATTTGGGCGGGGGCCAATCAGCCCCAGCATTTT.

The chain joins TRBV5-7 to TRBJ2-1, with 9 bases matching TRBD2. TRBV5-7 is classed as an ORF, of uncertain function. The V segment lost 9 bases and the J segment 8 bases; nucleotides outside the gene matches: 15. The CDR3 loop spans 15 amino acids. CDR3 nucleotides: TGTGCCATTAGTCCCCAGCGGGGGGCCGGGGATGAGCAGTTCTTC. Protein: CAISPQRGAGDEQFF.

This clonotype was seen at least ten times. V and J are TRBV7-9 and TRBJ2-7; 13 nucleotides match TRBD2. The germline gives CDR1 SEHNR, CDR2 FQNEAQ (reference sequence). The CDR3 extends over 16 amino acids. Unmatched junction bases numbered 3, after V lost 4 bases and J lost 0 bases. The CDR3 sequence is CASSWGTSGASYEQYF. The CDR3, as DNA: TGTGCCAGCAGCTGGGGGACTAGCGGGGCCTCCTACGAGCAGTACTTC.

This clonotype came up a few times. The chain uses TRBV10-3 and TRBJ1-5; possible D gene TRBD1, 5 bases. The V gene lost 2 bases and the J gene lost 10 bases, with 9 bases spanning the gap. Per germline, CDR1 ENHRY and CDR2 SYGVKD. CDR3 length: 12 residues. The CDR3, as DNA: TGTGCCATCAGTGAGGGCAGGGATCCCCAGCATTTT. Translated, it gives CAISEGRDPQHF.

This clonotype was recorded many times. As DNA, the CDR3 is TGTGCCAGCAGTTTCAGAGGGGGCACTGAAGCTTTCTTT. Translated, it gives CASSFRGGTEAFF. V is TRBV28 and J is TRBJ1-1; TRBD1 might be the D (6 bases). From germline, CDR1 is MDHEN and CDR2 SYDVKM. Trimming took off 3 bases at V and 4 bases at J, with 9 bases between the two ends. The CDR3 consists of 13 residues. The full variable domain, in which reference TRBV28 and TRBJ1-1 provide the parts outside the CDR3, is DVKVTQSSRYLVKRTGEKVFLECVQDMDHENMFWYRQDPGLGLRLIYFSYDVKMKEKGDIPEGYSVSREKKERFSLILESASTNQTSMYLCASSFRGGTEAFFGQGTRLTVV.

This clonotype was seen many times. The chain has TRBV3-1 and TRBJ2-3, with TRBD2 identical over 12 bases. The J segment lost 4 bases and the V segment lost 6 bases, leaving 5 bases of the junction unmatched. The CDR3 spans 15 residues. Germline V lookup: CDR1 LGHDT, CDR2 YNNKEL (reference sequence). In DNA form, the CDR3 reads TGTGCCAGCAGTCCTAGCGGGGGGGCCTCAGATACGCAGTATTTT. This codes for CASSPSGGASDTQYF.

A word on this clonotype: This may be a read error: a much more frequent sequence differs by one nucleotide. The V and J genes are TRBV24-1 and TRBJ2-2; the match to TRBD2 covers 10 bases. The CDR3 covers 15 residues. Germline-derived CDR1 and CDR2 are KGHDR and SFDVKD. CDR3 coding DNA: TGTGCCACCGAGCCTAGCGGGGGTGGAAGCGGGGAGCTGCTTTTT. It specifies CATEPSGGGSGELLF.

As DNA, the CDR3 is TGTGCCAGCAGTTACTCAGCGGGGAATGAGCAGTTCTTC. Translating it yields CASSYSAGNEQFF. The chain recombines TRBV6-6 with TRBJ2-1; the match to TRBD2 covers 7 bases. The CDR3 consists of 13 residues. Losses at the gene ends were 0 bases for V and 7 bases for J; bases not matched to a gene: 0. CDR1 and CDR2 (germline): MNHNY, SVGAGI (reference sequence).

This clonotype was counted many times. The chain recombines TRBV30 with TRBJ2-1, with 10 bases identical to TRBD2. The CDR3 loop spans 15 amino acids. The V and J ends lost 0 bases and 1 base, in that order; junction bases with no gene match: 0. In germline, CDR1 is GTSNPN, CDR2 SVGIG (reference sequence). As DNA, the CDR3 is TGTGCCTGGAGTGTGGGACTAGCGTCCTACAATGAGCAGTTCTTC. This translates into CAWSVGLASYNEQFF.

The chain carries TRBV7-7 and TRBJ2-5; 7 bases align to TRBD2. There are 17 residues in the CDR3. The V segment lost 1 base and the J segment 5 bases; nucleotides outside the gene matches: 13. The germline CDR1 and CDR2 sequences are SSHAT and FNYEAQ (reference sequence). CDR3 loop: CASSLGAQGGGMETQYF. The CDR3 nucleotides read TGTGCCAGCAGCTTAGGCGCTCAGGGCGGGGGTATGGAGACCCAGTACTTC. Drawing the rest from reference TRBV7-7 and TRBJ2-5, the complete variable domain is GAGVSQSPRYKVTKRGQDVTLRCDPISSHATLYWYQQALGQGPEFLTYFNYEAQPDKSGLPSDRFSAERPEGSISTLTIQRTEQRDSAMYRCASSLGAQGGGMETQYFGPGTRLLVL.

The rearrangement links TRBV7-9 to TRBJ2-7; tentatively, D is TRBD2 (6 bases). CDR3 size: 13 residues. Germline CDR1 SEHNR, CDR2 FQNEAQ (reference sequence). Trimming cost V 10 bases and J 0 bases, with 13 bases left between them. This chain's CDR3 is CATRSGSSYEQYF. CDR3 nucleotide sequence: TGTGCCACCCGCTCCGGGAGCTCCTACGAGCAGTACTTC.

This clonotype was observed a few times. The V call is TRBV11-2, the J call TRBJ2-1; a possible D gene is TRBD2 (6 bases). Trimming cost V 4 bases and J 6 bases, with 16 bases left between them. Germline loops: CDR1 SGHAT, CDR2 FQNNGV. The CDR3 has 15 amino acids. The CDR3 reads CASSSKYGGINEQFF. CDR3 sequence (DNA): TGTGCCAGCAGCTCAAAATATGGGGGGATCAATGAGCAGTTCTTC.

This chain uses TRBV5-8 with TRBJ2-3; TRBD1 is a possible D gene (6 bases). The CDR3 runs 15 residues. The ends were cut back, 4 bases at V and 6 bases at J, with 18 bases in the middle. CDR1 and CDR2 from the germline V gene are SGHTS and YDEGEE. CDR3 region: CASSMQGMSQDTQYF. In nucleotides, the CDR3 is TGTGCCAGCAGCATGCAGGGGATGAGCCAGGATACGCAGTATTTT.

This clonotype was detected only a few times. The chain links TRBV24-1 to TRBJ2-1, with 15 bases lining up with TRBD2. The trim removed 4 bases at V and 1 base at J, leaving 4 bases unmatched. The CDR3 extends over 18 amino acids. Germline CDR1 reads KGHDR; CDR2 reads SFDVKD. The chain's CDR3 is CATSERGLAGGSYNEQFF. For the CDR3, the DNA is TGTGCCACCAGTGAGCGGGGACTAGCGGGAGGATCCTACAATGAGCAGTTCTTC.

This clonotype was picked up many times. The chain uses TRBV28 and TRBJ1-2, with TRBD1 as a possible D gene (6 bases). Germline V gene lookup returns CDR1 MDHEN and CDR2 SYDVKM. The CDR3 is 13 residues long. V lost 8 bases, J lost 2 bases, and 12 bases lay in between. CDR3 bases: TGTGCCAGCGAAAACAGGGAGAACTATGGCTACACCTTC. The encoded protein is CASENRENYGYTF.

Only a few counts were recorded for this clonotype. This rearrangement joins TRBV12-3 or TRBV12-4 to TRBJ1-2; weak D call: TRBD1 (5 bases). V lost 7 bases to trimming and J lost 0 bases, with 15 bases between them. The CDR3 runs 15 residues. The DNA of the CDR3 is TGTGCCAGCACCCCCCTGAAGGGACCTAACTATGGCTACACCTTC. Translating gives CASTPLKGPNYGYTF.

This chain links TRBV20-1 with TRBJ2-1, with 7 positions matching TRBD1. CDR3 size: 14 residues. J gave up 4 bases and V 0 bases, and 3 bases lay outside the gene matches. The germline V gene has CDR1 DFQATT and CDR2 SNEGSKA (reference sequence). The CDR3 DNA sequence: TGCAGTGCTAGAGATATGGGACAGTACAATGAGCAGTTCTTC. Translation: CSARDMGQYNEQFF.

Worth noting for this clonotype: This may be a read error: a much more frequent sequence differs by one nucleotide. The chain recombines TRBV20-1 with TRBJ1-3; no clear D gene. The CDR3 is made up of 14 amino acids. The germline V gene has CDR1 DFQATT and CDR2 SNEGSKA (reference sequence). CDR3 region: CSARGGFTGSTIYF. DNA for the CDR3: TGCAGTGCTAGAGGGGGATTCACTGGAAGCACCATATATTTT.

As DNA, the CDR3 is TGTGCCAGCAGTTTACGGGCGGATCGGAACTATGGCTACACCTTC. It codes for CASSLRADRNYGYTF. This rearrangement joins TRBV27 to TRBJ1-2; D ambiguous. Between the trimmed V and J ends, which lost 2 bases and 2 bases, there was a span of 12 bases. This CDR3 has 15 amino acids. Germline assignment: CDR1 MNHEY and CDR2 SMNVEV (reference sequence).

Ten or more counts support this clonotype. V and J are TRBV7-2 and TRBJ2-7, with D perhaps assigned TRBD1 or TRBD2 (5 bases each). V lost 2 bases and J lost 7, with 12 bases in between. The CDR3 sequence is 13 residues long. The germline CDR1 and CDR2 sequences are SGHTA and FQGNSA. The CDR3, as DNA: TGTGCCAGCAGCTTACCCGGGGCGCGGGAGCAGTACTTC. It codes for CASSLPGAREQYF. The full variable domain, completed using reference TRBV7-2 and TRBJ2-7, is GAGVSQSPSNKVTEKGKDVELRCDPISGHTALYWYRQSLGQGLEFLIYFQGNSAPDKSGLPSDRFSAERTGGSVSTLTIQRTQQEDSAVYLCASSLPGAREQYFGPGTRLTVT.

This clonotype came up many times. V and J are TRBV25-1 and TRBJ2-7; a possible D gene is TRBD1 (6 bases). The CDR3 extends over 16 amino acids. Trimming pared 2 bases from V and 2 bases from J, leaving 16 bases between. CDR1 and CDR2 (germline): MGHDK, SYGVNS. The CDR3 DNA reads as TGTGCCAGCAGTGAACTGAAGGTTACAGGGACCTACGAGCAGTACTTC. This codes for CASSELKVTGTYEQYF.

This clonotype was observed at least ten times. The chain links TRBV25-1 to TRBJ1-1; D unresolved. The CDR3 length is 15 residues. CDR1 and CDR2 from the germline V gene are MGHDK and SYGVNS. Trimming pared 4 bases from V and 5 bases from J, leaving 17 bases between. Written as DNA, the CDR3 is TGTGCCAGCAGTGGGATCGACACGGGGTTAACTGAAGCTTTCTTT. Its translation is CASSGIDTGLTEAFF. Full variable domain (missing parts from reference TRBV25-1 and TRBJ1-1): EADIYQTPRYLVIGTGKKITLECSQTMGHDKMYWYQQDPGMELHLIHYSYGVNSTEKGDLSSESTVSRIRTEHFPLTLESARPSHTSQYLCASSGIDTGLTEAFFGQGTRLTVV.

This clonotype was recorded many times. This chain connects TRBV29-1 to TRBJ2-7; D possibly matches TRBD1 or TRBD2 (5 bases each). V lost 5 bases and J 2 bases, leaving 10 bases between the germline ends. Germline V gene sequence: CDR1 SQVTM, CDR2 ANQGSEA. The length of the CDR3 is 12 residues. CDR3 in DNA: TGCAGCGTTTTAGGGACGGCCTACGAGCAGTACTTC. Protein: CSVLGTAYEQYF.

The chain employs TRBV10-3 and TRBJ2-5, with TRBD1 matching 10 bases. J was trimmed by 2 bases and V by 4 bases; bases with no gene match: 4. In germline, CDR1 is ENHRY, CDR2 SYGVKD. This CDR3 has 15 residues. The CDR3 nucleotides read TGTGCCATCAGTGGGGAGGGACAGGGGCAAGAGACCCAGTACTTC. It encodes CAISGEGQGQETQYF.

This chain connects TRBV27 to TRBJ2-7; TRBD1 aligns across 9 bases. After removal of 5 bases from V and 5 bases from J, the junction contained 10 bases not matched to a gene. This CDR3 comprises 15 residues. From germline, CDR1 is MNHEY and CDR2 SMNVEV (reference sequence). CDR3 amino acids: CASSHPGQGIDEQYF. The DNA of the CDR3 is TGTGCCAGCAGTCATCCGGGACAGGGCATCGACGAGCAGTACTTC.

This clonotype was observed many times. DNA of the CDR3: TGCAGTGCTAGAGCGAGATTGGGATACACAGATACGCAGTATTTT. Translating gives CSARARLGYTDTQYF. The genes are TRBV20-1 and TRBJ2-3; no firm D call. The CDR3 is 15 residues long. Per the germline V gene, CDR1 is DFQATT and CDR2 is SNEGSKA (reference sequence). Trimming left V 1 base short and J 2 bases short, with 13 bases between.

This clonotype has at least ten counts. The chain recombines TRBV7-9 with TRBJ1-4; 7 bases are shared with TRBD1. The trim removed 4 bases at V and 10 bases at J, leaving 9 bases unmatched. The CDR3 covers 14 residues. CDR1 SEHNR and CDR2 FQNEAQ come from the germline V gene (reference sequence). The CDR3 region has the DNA TGTGCCAGCAGCTCCAGGGGGAGCTTAGGAAAACTGTTTTTT. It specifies CASSSRGSLGKLFF.

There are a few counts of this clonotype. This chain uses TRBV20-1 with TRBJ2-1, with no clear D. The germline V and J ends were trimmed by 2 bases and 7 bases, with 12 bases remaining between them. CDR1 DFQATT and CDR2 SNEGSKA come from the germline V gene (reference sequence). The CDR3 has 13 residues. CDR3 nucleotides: TGCAGTGCTAGATTGACCGTTGCGAATGAGCAGTTCTTC. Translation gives CSARLTVANEQFF.

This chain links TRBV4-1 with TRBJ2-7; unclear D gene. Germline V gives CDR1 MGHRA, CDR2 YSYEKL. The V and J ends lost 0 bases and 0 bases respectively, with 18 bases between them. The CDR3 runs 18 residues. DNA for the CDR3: TGCGCCAGCAGCCAAGATGTAAGCGTCAGGCAGACCTCCTACGAGCAGTACTTC. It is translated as CASSQDVSVRQTSYEQYF.